What follows are 15 T cell receptor beta chains derived from one specimen sequenced in a study of T cell responses to AZD1222 COVID-19 vaccine. The assay was immunoSEQ multiplex PCR, and TCRdb's table has in-frame clones only and misses some. Of 150,000 or so clones listed, over 80% are singletons. The sample consisted of peripheral blood, taken 28 days after the second AZD1222 dose. These receptors were obtained from an adult who received the AZD1222 COVID-19 vaccine.

In its sample, this clone was seen once. The chain recombines TRBV6-2 or TRBV6-3 with TRBJ1-5; possible D gene TRBD1, 5 bases. The CDR3 consists of 14 residues. V lost 5 bases to trimming and J lost 1 base, with 9 bases between them. Per germline, CDR1 MNHEY and CDR2 SVGEGT. CDR3 bases: TGTGCCAGCAGTAAGGCAGGGAGCAATCAGCCCCAGCATTTT. Translating gives CASSKAGSNQPQHF.

This clone is a singleton in its sample. The rearrangement joins TRBV28 to TRBJ1-1; no clear D. The V gene's germline CDR1 is MDHEN and CDR2 SYDVKM. V lost 7 bases, J lost 5 bases, and 11 bases lay in between. CDR3 size: 12 residues. CDR3 in DNA: TGTGCCAGCACCCCAGCAATGACTGAAGCTTTCTTT. Its protein product is CASTPAMTEAFF.

The sample holds one count of this clone. The chain couples TRBV28 to TRBJ1-1; TRBD1 aligns across 10 bases. The CDR3 contains 15 residues. V shed 4 bases, J shed 5 bases, and the junction held 7 bases outside the gene matches. In germline, CDR1 is MDHEN, CDR2 SYDVKM. CDR3 sequence: CASSSSTGGTTEAFF. The DNA of the CDR3 is TGTGCCAGCAGTTCATCGACAGGGGGCACGACTGAAGCTTTCTTT.

This CDR3 is CAWSWRRTSRETQYF. The CDR3 DNA follows: TGTGCCTGGAGTTGGCGTAGAACCAGTCGAGAGACCCAGTACTTC. The genes are TRBV30 and TRBJ2-5, with D hard to call. Trimming cost V 2 bases and J 4 bases, with 17 bases left between them. This CDR3 contains 15 residues. Germline V gene sequence: CDR1 GTSNPN, CDR2 SVGIG (reference sequence).

A single count supports this clone. This CDR3 is also generated by other DNA sequences in the sample. The chain joins TRBV3-1 (or the pseudogene TRBV3-2) to TRBJ1-5; 10 bases map to TRBD1. The CDR3 contains 14 residues. CDR1 is LGHDT and CDR2 is YNNKEL in the germline V gene (reference sequence). J lost 5 bases, V lost 4 bases, and 2 bases had no gene match. Here the CDR3 reads CASSRGQGDQPQHF. The DNA for the CDR3 is TGTGCCAGCAGCCGCGGACAGGGGGATCAGCCCCAGCATTTT.

The chain combines TRBV9 with TRBJ2-1; the match to TRBD2 covers 7 bases. Germline V gene lookup returns CDR1 SGDLS and CDR2 YYNGEE. The CDR3 consists of 15 residues. With 4 bases clipped from V and 6 bases from J, the junction kept 10 bases outside the gene matches. The CDR3 region is CASSTTGLVGNEQFF. Written as DNA, the CDR3 is TGTGCCAGCAGCACCACTGGACTAGTAGGCAATGAGCAGTTCTTC.

The gene calls are TRBV10-3 and TRBJ1-6; no firm D call. Germline V gene sequence: CDR1 ENHRY, CDR2 SYGVKD. This CDR3 is 13 amino acids long. Between the trimmed V and J ends, which lost 4 bases and 8 bases, there was a span of 9 bases. This chain's CDR3 is CAISALGDSPLHF. The CDR3 DNA follows: TGTGCCATCAGTGCCTTAGGAGATTCACCCCTCCACTTT.

The chain links TRBV12-3 or TRBV12-4 to TRBJ1-1; D unresolved. This CDR3 has 12 amino acids. V was trimmed by 6 bases and J by 1 base, leaving 6 bases between them. CDR3 sequence reads: CASSTKNTEAFF. The CDR3 nucleotides read TGTGCCAGCAGCACAAAGAACACTGAAGCTTTCTTT.

The V call is TRBV5-1, the J call TRBJ2-7; D not certain. The V end lost 1 base, the J end lost 2 bases, and 10 bases lay between the germline ends. There are 14 residues in the CDR3. Germline CDR1 SGHRS, CDR2 YFSETQ. This CDR3 reads CASSLSFGAYEQYF. CDR3 coding DNA: TGCGCCAGCAGCTTGTCATTTGGGGCCTACGAGCAGTACTTC.

The chain is built from TRBV2 and TRBJ2-7; D might be TRBD1 or TRBD2, each matching 6 bases. CDR3 length: 14 amino acids. V lost 3 bases, J lost 5 bases, and 14 bases lay in between. In germline, CDR1 is SNHLY, CDR2 FYNNEI. The CDR3 loop reads CASSDRGPIDEQYF. CDR3 DNA: TGTGCCAGCAGTGACCGGGGGCCTATCGACGAGCAGTACTTC.

This clone was seen a few times. This sequence joins TRBV29-1 and TRBJ1-3; TRBD1 is a possible D gene (6 bases). Per germline, CDR1 SQVTM and CDR2 ANQGSEA. Trimming removed 6 bases from V and 0 bases from J, with 12 bases in between. CDR3 size: 14 residues. The CDR3 nucleotides are TGCAGCGTAACCGGGACACTCTCTGGAAACACCATATATTTT. Translation gives CSVTGTLSGNTIYF.

This chain joins TRBV9 and TRBJ1-3; D unclear. This CDR3 contains 16 residues. V was cut by 0 bases and J by 0 bases, with 10 bases left in between. Looked up from germline, CDR1 is SGDLS and CDR2 is YYNGEE. The CDR3 protein is CASSVGIGVSGNTIYF. Here the CDR3 DNA reads TGTGCCAGCAGCGTAGGGATCGGTGTCTCTGGAAACACCATATATTTT.

The chain employs TRBV7-2 and TRBJ1-3; D gene ambiguous. The germline V gene has CDR1 SGHTA and CDR2 FQGNSA. Between the trimmed V and J ends, which lost 1 base and 4 bases, there was a span of 14 bases. CDR3 length equals 16 residues. In nucleotides, the CDR3 is TGTGCCAGCAGCTTAGTTAGCGGCAGCTCGGGAAACACCATATATTTT. It is translated as CASSLVSGSSGNTIYF.

The rearrangement links TRBV27 to TRBJ1-1; the D gene is possibly TRBD1 (5 bases). V lost 4 bases and J 0 bases, leaving 9 bases between the germline ends. Germline V lookup: CDR1 MNHEY, CDR2 SMNVEV (reference sequence). This CDR3 comprises 14 residues. CDR3 sequence: CASSYGTVNTEAFF. CDR3 DNA: TGTGCCAGCAGTTATGGGACGGTGAACACTGAAGCTTTCTTT.

The chain links TRBV10-3 to TRBJ2-5; TRBD1 matches 9 bases. V lost 6 bases, J lost 4 bases, and 3 bases stayed unmatched. The CDR3 has 13 residues. Germline V lookup: CDR1 ENHRY, CDR2 SYGVKD. The chain's CDR3 is CAIRPQGAETQYF. CDR3 coding DNA: TGTGCCATCAGACCACAGGGGGCAGAGACCCAGTACTTC.